Below, 29 T cell receptor beta chains from the same sample are listed, as sequenced in a study of T cell clones after liver transplantation. TCRdb keeps only in-frame clones here, not all; method: immunoSEQ multiplex PCR. The sample carries some 15,000 clones, around 90% recorded once. This material consisted of CD8+ T cells from blood, taken before liver transplant. These receptors came from a human donor who received a liver transplant.

Only a few counts were recorded for this clone. V usage is TRBV5-8 and J usage is TRBJ1-2; no clear D. CDR1 and CDR2 (germline): SGHTS, YDEGEE. The V end was cut by 0 bases, the J end by 1 base, with 10 bases between. This CDR3 has 15 residues. The CDR3 DNA reads TGTGCCAGCAGCTTGGTGGCGGAAGTTAACTATGGCTACACCTTC. Protein product: CASSLVAEVNYGYTF.

This clone was detected only a few times. This chain links TRBV28 with TRBJ2-7, with D possibly matching TRBD1 (5 bases). Trimming shortened V by 6 bases and J by 3 bases, and 21 bases separated the two germline ends. Germline V lookup: CDR1 MDHEN, CDR2 SYDVKM. This CDR3 contains 16 residues. The CDR3 loop reads CASRPDRRDDFYEQYF. For the CDR3, the DNA is TGTGCCAGCAGACCCGACAGAAGAGACGACTTCTACGAGCAGTACTTC. Variable domain in full (rest from reference TRBV28 and TRBJ2-7): DVKVTQSSRYLVKRTGEKVFLECVQDMDHENMFWYRQDPGLGLRLIYFSYDVKMKEKGDIPEGYSVSREKKERFSLILESASTNQTSMYLCASRPDRRDDFYEQYFGPGTRLTVT.

The V call is TRBV7-6, the J call TRBJ2-1; D assignment may be TRBD1 or TRBD2 (7 bases each). V gave up 1 base and J gave up 4 bases, with 11 bases separating them. CDR3 length: 15 amino acids. CDR1 and CDR2 (germline): SGHVS, FNYEAQ. The CDR3 loop reads CASSLDQGGYNEQFF. In DNA, the CDR3 is TGTGCCAGCAGCTTAGACCAGGGGGGGTACAATGAGCAGTTCTTC.

The rearrangement uses TRBV10-2 and TRBJ1-2, with no clear D. The germline gives CDR1 WSHSY, CDR2 SAAADI. The CDR3 is 15 amino acids. The ends were cut back, 0 bases at V and 7 bases at J, with 15 bases in the middle. In DNA, the CDR3 is TGCGCCAGCAGTGAGTCGACTGGCCAGGCTAGTGGCTACACCTTC. Translating gives CASSESTGQASGYTF.

V and J are TRBV27 and TRBJ2-4; D is unclear. V dropped 2 bases and J dropped 1 base, with 18 bases sitting between them. The CDR3 has 18 amino acids. Per germline, CDR1 MNHEY and CDR2 SMNVEV (reference sequence). As DNA, the CDR3 is TGTGCCAGCAGTTTAGCGCGTTGGCGACGGGCGGCCAAAAACATTCAGTACTTC. Translating gives CASSLARWRRAAKNIQYF.

V and J are TRBV11-3 and TRBJ2-1; possibly TRBD2 for D (5 bases). Looked up from germline, CDR1 is SGHNT and CDR2 is YENEEA. Trimming stripped 5 bases from V and 8 bases from J, with 22 bases between. The CDR3 covers 16 residues. For the CDR3, the DNA is TGTGCCAGCAGCCCCTGGGGAAGCGGTCGTTCCGATGAGCAGTTCTTC. Translating gives CASSPWGSGRSDEQFF.

V usage is TRBV7-8 and J usage is TRBJ2-7; 7 bases align to TRBD2. CDR1 is SGHVS and CDR2 is FQNEAQ in the germline V gene. The CDR3 is 13 residues long. Germline trimming cut 7 bases from V and 2 bases from J; bases unmatched to any gene: 5. DNA for the CDR3: TGTGCCAGCACCACCGGACTAGCCTACGAGCAGTACTTC. The encoded protein is CASTTGLAYEQYF.

This chain connects TRBV19 to TRBJ1-2, with 8 bases that match TRBD1. Germline V CDR1 and CDR2: LNHDA, SQIVND (reference sequence). Trimming took 0 bases from V and 1 from J; bases not matched to a gene: 7. The CDR3 sequence is 17 residues long. DNA of the CDR3: TGTGCCAGTAGTATAGATCAAGGGACAGGAGGTAACTATGGCTACACCTTC. As protein: CASSIDQGTGGNYGYTF.

The V and J genes are TRBV28 and TRBJ2-7; 8 positions agree with TRBD2. The CDR3 covers 16 residues. Trimming at V came to 5 bases and at J to 2 bases, leaving 11 bases not matched to a gene. Germline CDR1 and CDR2: MDHEN and SYDVKM. The CDR3, as DNA: TGTGCCAGCAGTCCCACCCCCCGGGAGGGAGCCTACGAGCAGTACTTC. It translates to CASSPTPREGAYEQYF.

The chain combines TRBV7-6 with TRBJ2-2; no clear D. The CDR3 is made up of 14 amino acids. V dropped 5 bases and J dropped 3 bases, with 10 bases sitting between them. The germline CDR1 and CDR2 sequences are SGHVS and FNYEAQ. CDR3: CASSPGWDTGELFF. Here the CDR3 DNA reads TGTGCCAGCAGCCCGGGCTGGGACACCGGGGAGCTGTTTTTT.

The chain employs TRBV27 and TRBJ2-7, with 11 bases matching TRBD2. Germline loops: CDR1 MNHEY, CDR2 SMNVEV (reference sequence). The CDR3 loop spans 13 amino acids. J gave up 12 bases and V 5 bases, and 9 bases lay outside the gene matches. CDR3 residues: CASSPGTSGPRYF. For the CDR3, the DNA is TGTGCCAGCAGTCCGGGGACTAGCGGACCCCGGTACTTC.

By share of the sample, this clone is medium-sized (0.01 to 0.1%). The gene calls are TRBV19 and TRBJ2-1; 8 nucleotides line up with TRBD2. Germline lookup yields CDR1 LNHDA and CDR2 SQIVND (reference sequence). CDR3 length equals 16 residues. V was clipped by 1 base and J by 7 bases; unmatched bases: 9. The DNA for the CDR3 is TGTGCCAGTAGTATAGGTATTGGGACTAGTGGGAATGAGCAGTTCTTC. It codes for CASSIGIGTSGNEQFF.

This chain uses TRBV10-3 with TRBJ2-3; D is unresolved. The CDR3 sequence is 12 residues long. V was trimmed by 2 bases and J by 8 bases, leaving 8 bases between them. Germline V gene lookup returns CDR1 ENHRY and CDR2 SYGVKD. The CDR3 here is CAISEVRVTQYF. CDR3 in DNA: TGTGCCATCAGTGAGGTCCGGGTTACGCAGTATTTT.

This chain joins TRBV28 and TRBJ2-3; 8 bases are a match to TRBD2. The V gene's germline CDR1 is MDHEN and CDR2 SYDVKM. The V gene end was trimmed by 3 bases and the J gene end by 6 bases; junction bases not matched to a gene: 8. CDR3 size: 15 residues. The CDR3 nucleotides read TGTGCCAGCAGTTTCCTCGGGGGGGCCGCCGATACGCAGTATTTT. It is translated as CASSFLGGAADTQYF.

This rearrangement joins TRBV6-1 to TRBJ1-4; 12 bases match TRBD1. This CDR3 contains 15 residues. The germline V gene encodes CDR1 MNHNS and CDR2 SASEGT. V gave up 0 bases and J gave up 7 bases; unmatched junction bases: 0. CDR3 bases: TGTGCCAGCAGTGAAGCGGGACAGGGGGCTGAAAAACTGTTTTTT. This encodes CASSEAGQGAEKLFF.

The J gene is TRBJ2-1, the V gene TRBV5-1; TRBD2 matches 14 bases. The trim removed 4 bases at V and 8 bases at J, leaving 17 bases unmatched. The CDR3 covers 19 residues. CDR1 SGHRS and CDR2 YFSETQ come from the germline V gene. The CDR3 nucleotides are TGCGCCAGCAGCCAGGGACTAGCGGGAGATCGGTATCAGGGAGATGAGCAGTTCTTC. Translation: CASSQGLAGDRYQGDEQFF. The variable domain in full, with the rest retrieved from reference TRBV5-1 and TRBJ2-1, is KAGVTQTPRYLIKTRGQQVTLSCSPISGHRSVSWYQQTPGQGLQFLFEYFSETQRNKGNFPGRFSGRQFSNSRSEMNVSTLELGDSALYLCASSQGLAGDRYQGDEQFFGPGTRLTVL.

This clone was seen only once. The chain employs TRBV7-9 and TRBJ2-6, with D possibly TRBD1 on 6 matching bases. Germline V CDR1 and CDR2: SEHNR, FQNEAQ (reference sequence). V gave up 1 base and J gave up 2 bases, with 15 bases separating them. CDR3 length: 18 amino acids. The CDR3 nucleotides are TGTGCCAGCAGCTTAGATGTCAGGGGTTTCGCTGGGGCCAACGTCCTGACTTTC. It is translated as CASSLDVRGFAGANVLTF.

The V and J genes are TRBV6-5 and TRBJ1-1; no reliable D call. Trimming removed 10 bases at V and 2 bases at J, with 14 bases between. CDR1 and CDR2 from the germline V gene are MNHEY and SVGAGI. CDR3 size: 13 residues. CDR3 amino acids: CATSPLFNTEAFF. DNA for the CDR3: TGTGCCACCTCCCCCCTTTTTAACACTGAAGCTTTCTTT.

The chain couples TRBV9 to TRBJ1-2, with D uncertain. The V and J ends lost 4 bases and 8 bases respectively, with 15 bases between them. The CDR3 spans 13 residues. Looked up from germline, CDR1 is SGDLS and CDR2 is YYNGEE. The DNA for the CDR3 is TGTGCCAGCAGCCCCCCGGAGGGCCACGGCTACACCTTC. Encoded protein: CASSPPEGHGYTF.

This clone was detected only once. The chain recombines TRBV5-1 with TRBJ1-3; a weak D match, TRBD1 (6 bases). Per germline, CDR1 SGHRS and CDR2 YFSETQ. V shed 2 bases and J shed 1 base, with 13 bases lying between them. The CDR3 runs 16 residues. CDR3 coding DNA: TGCGCCAGCAGCTTAGGACAGTTTTTTTCTGGAAACACCATATATTTT. Residues: CASSLGQFFSGNTIYF.

The CDR3 coding sequence is TGTGCCAGCAGCTCGACTAACCCGGAGTACGAGCAGTACTTC. As protein: CASSSTNPEYEQYF. This sequence joins TRBV7-2 and TRBJ2-7; possibly TRBD2 for D (5 bases). The germline V gene has CDR1 SGHTA and CDR2 FQGNSA. The CDR3 loop spans 14 amino acids. V was cut by 4 bases and J by 4 bases, with 14 bases left in between. The full variable domain, in which reference TRBV7-2 and TRBJ2-7 provide the parts outside the CDR3, is GAGVSQSPSNKVTEKGKDVELRCDPISGHTALYWYRQSLGQGLEFLIYFQGNSAPDKSGLPSDRFSAERTGGSVSTLTIQRTQQEDSAVYLCASSSTNPEYEQYFGPGTRLTVT.

As DNA, the CDR3 is TGTGCCAGCAGCTCTGGTGGGGAGCAGTACTTC. This codes for CASSSGGEQYF. This chain connects TRBV5-4 to TRBJ2-7; D gene ambiguous. Germline loops: CDR1 SGHNT, CDR2 YYREEE (reference sequence). The CDR3 runs 11 residues. V was trimmed by 3 bases and J by 7 bases, leaving 8 bases between them.

The count of this clone is one. This sequence joins TRBV6-5 and TRBJ2-5; no definite D call. The V gene's germline CDR1 is MNHEY and CDR2 SVGAGI. Trimming took off 6 bases at V and 2 bases at J, with 10 bases between the two ends. This CDR3 contains 13 residues. This CDR3 reads CASRPIQQETQYF. CDR3 sequence (DNA): TGTGCCAGCAGACCGATACAACAAGAGACCCAGTACTTC.

On this clone itself: At the DNA level, this CDR3 is encoded by other sequences in the same sample as well. This rearrangement joins TRBV6-1 to TRBJ2-7, with D tentatively TRBD2 (6 bases). Germline-derived CDR1 and CDR2 are MNHNS and SASEGT. V lost 3 bases to trimming and J lost 3 bases, with 15 bases between them. This CDR3 has 15 residues. CDR3 sequence reads: CASSDVGGPDYEQYF. In DNA form, the CDR3 reads TGTGCCAGCAGTGACGTCGGAGGGCCGGACTACGAGCAGTACTTC.

The chain employs TRBV27 and TRBJ2-3; weak D call: TRBD2 (6 bases). In germline, CDR1 is MNHEY, CDR2 SMNVEV (reference sequence). V gave up 6 bases and J gave up 1 base, with 14 bases separating them. The length of the CDR3 is 15 residues. The chain's CDR3 is CASRLAGHGTDTQYF. The DNA for the CDR3 is TGTGCCAGCAGACTGGCGGGGCATGGCACAGATACGCAGTATTTT.

This chain joins TRBV11-3 and TRBJ2-1; 10 nucleotides match TRBD2. The CDR3 sequence is 17 residues long. The V gene's germline CDR1 is SGHNT and CDR2 YENEEA. V lost 1 base to trimming and J lost 7 bases; unmatched junction nucleotides: 10. Here the CDR3 DNA reads TGTGCCAGCAGCTTAGCCCGAGCGGGAGGGCCGCGTAATGAGCAGTTCTTC. Translation: CASSLARAGGPRNEQFF.

J is TRBJ1-5 and V is TRBV5-5, with D possibly TRBD1 on 6 matching bases. The CDR3 totals 15 residues. V was clipped by 0 bases and J by 6 bases, with 13 bases between them. Germline CDR1 and CDR2: SGHKS and YYEKEE (reference sequence). The CDR3 spells CASSLEEGVGQPQHF. The CDR3 DNA reads as TGTGCCAGCAGCTTGGAGGAGGGGGTCGGTCAGCCCCAGCATTTT.

The V call is TRBV27, the J call TRBJ1-5, with a weak D call TRBD1 (6 bases). The CDR3 totals 14 residues. V was shortened by 1 base and J by 7 bases, with 11 bases between the two germline ends. CDR1 is MNHEY, CDR2 SMNVEV, per germline (reference sequence). CDR3 nucleotide sequence: TGTGCCAGCAGTTTATTATTAGGGGGACAGCCCCAGCATTTT. Residues: CASSLLLGGQPQHF.

The V gene is TRBV11-2, the J gene TRBJ2-4, with D perhaps being TRBD1 or TRBD2 (5 bases each). V was shortened by 1 base and J by 0 bases, with 16 bases between the two germline ends. CDR1 and CDR2 from the germline V gene are SGHAT and FQNNGV. The CDR3 runs to 18 residues. CDR3 nucleotides: TGTGCCAGCAGCTTAGCTCTGGCCGGGGCGCTAGCCAAAAACATTCAGTACTTC. This encodes CASSLALAGALAKNIQYF.